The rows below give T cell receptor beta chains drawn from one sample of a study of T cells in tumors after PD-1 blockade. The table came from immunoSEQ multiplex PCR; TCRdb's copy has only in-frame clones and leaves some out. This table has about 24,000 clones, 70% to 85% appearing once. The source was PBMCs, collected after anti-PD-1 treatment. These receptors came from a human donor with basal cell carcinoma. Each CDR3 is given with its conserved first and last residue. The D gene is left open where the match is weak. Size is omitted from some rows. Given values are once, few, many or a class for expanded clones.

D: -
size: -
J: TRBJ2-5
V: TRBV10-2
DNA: TGCGCCAGCTCTTGGACTACTCAAGAGACCCAGTACTTC
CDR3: CASSWTTQETQYF

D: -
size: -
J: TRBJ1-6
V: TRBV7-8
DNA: TGTGCCAGCAGTCTGATTGGTTCACCCCTCCACTTT
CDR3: CASSLIGSPLHF

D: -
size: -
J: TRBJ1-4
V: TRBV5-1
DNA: TGCGCCAGCAGTTTTGCGGGGGATCTGTATGAAAAACTGTTTTTT
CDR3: CASSFAGDLYEKLFF

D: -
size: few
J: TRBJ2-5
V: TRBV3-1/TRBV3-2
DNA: TGTGCCAGCAGCCATGGCGAGGGCTGGAAAGGGGAGACCCAGTACTTC
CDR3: CASSHGEGWKGETQYF

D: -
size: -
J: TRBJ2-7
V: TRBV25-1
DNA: TGTGCCAGCGAGGGGGGGACTGTCTACGAGCAGTACTTC
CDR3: CASEGGTVYEQYF

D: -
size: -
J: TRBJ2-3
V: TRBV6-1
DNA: TGTGCCAGCAGTGAATTGCCGGGAACCGATACGCAGTATTTT
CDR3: CASSELPGTDTQYF

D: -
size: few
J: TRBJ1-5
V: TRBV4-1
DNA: TGCGCCAGCAGCCAAGTACAGGGTAATAGCAATCAGCCCCAGCATTTT
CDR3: CASSQVQGNSNQPQHF

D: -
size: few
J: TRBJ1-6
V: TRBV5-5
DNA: TGTGCCAGCAGCTCCCAGCTTACCGGTTCTCCCCTCCACTTT
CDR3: CASSSQLTGSPLHF

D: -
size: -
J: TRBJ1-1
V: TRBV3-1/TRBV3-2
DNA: TGTGCCAGCAGCCAGGACAGCTCACCCATGAACACTGAAGCTTTCTTT
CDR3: CASSQDSSPMNTEAFF

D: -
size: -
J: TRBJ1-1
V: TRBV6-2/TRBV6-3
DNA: TGTGCCAGCAGTTACGCTATACAGGGTAGGACTGAAGCTTTCTTT
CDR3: CASSYAIQGRTEAFF

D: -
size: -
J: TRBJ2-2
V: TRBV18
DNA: TGTGCCAGCTCACCACGGTTTGAACACACCGGGGAGCTGTTTTTT
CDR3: CASSPRFEHTGELFF

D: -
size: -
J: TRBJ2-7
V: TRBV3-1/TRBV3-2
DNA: TGTGCCAGCAGCCCCCGGGCAGGCTCCTACGAGCAGTACTTC
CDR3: CASSPRAGSYEQYF

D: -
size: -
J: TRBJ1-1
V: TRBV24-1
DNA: TGTGCCACCAGTGCGGCTGCCCATACTGAAGCTTTCTTT
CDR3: CATSAAAHTEAFF

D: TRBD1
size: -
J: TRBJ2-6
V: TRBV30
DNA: TGTGCCTGGAGCGAACGGACAGGGGGGTACCGGGCCAACGTCCTGACTTTC
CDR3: CAWSERTGGYRANVLTF

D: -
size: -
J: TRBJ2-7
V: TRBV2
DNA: TGTGCCAGCAGTGAAAGACAGCCGAATTTCTACGAGCAGTACTTC
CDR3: CASSERQPNFYEQYF

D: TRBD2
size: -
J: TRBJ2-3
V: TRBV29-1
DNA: TGCAGCGTTGAACGGTCGGGGGGGGCCGGAGATACGCAGTATTTT
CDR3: CSVERSGGAGDTQYF

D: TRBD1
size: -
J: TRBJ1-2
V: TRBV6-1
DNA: TGTGCCAGCAGTGAAATTCGGTTGGGACAGGGGGTCATCGGCTACACCTTC
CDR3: CASSEIRLGQGVIGYTF

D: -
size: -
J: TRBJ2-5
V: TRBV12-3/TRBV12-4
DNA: TGTGCCAGCACCCGGGACTCAAAAGAGAGCCAGTACTTC
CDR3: CASTRDSKESQYF

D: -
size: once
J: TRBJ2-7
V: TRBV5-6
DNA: TGTGCCAGCAGCCGACTAGGGAGATACGAGCAGTACTTC
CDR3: CASSRLGRYEQYF

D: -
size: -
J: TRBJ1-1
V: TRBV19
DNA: TGTGCCAGTCGTCATCTCGGGGGAGGGGGGGGCGAGTTCACTGAAGCTTTCTTT
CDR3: CASRHLGGGGGEFTEAFF

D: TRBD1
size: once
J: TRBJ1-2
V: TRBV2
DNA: TGTGCCAGCAGTGCGGGGACAGGGGCTGGCTACACCTTC
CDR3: CASSAGTGAGYTF

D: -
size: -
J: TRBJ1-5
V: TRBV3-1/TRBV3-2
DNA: TGTGCCAGCAGCCAAGATCGCCGTGAGCCCCAGCATTTT
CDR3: CASSQDRREPQHF

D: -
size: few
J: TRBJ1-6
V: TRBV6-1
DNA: TGTGCCAGCAGTGACACCCGGGGTTCACCCCTCCACTTT
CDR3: CASSDTRGSPLHF

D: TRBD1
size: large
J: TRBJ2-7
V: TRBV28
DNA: TGTGCCAGCAGTTTAAGCACGACAGGGACCGAGCAGTACTTC
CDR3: CASSLSTTGTEQYF

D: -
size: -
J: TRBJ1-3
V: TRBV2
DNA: TGTGCCAGCAGCCTTACAGCATCTGGAAACACCATATATTTT
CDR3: CASSLTASGNTIYF

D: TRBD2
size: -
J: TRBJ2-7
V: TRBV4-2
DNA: TGTGCCAGCAGCCAAGAGACTAGCGGGGGACACGAGCAGTACTTC
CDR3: CASSQETSGGHEQYF

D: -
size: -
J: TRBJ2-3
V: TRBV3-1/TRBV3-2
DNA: TGTGCCAGCAGCCAAGATTCTAGCTGGGGCTACACAGATACGCAGTATTTT
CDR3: CASSQDSSWGYTDTQYF

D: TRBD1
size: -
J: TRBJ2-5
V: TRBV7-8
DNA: TGTGCCAGCAGCTCCGGGACAGGGAGGGAAGAGACCCAGTACTTC
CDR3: CASSSGTGREETQYF

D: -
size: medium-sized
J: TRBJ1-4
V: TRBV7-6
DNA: TGTGCCAGCAGCCCTTACGACAGGAACAATGCTAATGAAAAACTGTTTTTT
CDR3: CASSPYDRNNANEKLFF

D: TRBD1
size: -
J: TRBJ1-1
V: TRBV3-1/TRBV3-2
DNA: TGTGCCAGCAGCCAAGGGGGACAGCTCACTGAAGCTTTCTTT
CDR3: CASSQGGQLTEAFF

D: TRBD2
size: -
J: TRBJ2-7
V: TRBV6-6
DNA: TGTGCCAGCAGTCCCGGGACTAGCGGGGGAGTGCGTGGCGAGCAGTACTTC
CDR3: CASSPGTSGGVRGEQYF

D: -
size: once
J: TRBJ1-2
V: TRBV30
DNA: TGTGCCTGGAGTGGGGGGCACGGCTATGGCTACACCTTC
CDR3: CAWSGGHGYGYTF

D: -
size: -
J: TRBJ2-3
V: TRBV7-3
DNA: TGTGCCAGCAGCTTACCGGGTACTGCGCAGTATTTT
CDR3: CASSLPGTAQYF

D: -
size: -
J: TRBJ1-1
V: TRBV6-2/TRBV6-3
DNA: TGTGCCAGCAGTTACTCGAGGGACACTGAAGCTTTCTTT
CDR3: CASSYSRDTEAFF

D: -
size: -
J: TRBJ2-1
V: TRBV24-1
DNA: TGTGCCACCAGTGACCAGGGTAGTCCCTACAATGAGCAGTTCTTC
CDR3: CATSDQGSPYNEQFF

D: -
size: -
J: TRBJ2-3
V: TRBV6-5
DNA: TGTGCCAGCACCATGACAGATACGCAGTATTTT
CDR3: CASTMTDTQYF

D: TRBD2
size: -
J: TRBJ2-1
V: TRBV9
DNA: TGTGCCAGCAGCGTTGGGACTAGCGGATACAATGAGCAGTTCTTC
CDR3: CASSVGTSGYNEQFF

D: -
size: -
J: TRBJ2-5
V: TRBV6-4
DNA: TGTGCCAGCAGTGCAGGACAGTCAGGGGAGACCCAGTACTTC
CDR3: CASSAGQSGETQYF

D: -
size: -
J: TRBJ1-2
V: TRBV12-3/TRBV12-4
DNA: TGTGCCAGCAGTCTCGGACAGCGGAAAGGCTACACCTTC
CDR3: CASSLGQRKGYTF

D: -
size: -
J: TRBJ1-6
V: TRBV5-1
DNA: TGCGCCAGCAGCTTGGCGTCAGGGAAAGGAAATTCACCCCTCCACTTT
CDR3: CASSLASGKGNSPLHF

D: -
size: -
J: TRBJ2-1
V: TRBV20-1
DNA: TGCAGTGCTAGTTGGGGCTCGAGCTCCTACAATGAGCAGTTCTTC
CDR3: CSASWGSSSYNEQFF

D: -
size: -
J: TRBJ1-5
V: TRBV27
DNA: TGTGCCAGCAGTTTACGGGGGGCTGATAATCAGCCCCAGCATTTT
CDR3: CASSLRGADNQPQHF

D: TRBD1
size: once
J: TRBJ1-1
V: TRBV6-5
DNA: TGTGCCAGCAGCCGACAGGGGATGAACACTGAAGCTTTCTTT
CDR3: CASSRQGMNTEAFF

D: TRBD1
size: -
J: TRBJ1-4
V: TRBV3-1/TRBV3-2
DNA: TGTGCCAGCAGCTCAGAGCCGGGACAGGGACTTGAAAAACTGTTTTTT
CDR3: CASSSEPGQGLEKLFF

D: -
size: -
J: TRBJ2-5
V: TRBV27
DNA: TGTGCCAGCAGTTTAACCCCTCAAGGACTCGCCGACCAGTGGGAGACCCAGTACTTC
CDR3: CASSLTPQGLADQWETQYF

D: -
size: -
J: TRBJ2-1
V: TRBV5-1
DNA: TGCGCCAGCTCAGACGTATACAATGAGCAGTTCTTC
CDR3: CASSDVYNEQFF

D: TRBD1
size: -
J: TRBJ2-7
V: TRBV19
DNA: TGTGCCAGTAGTATAACCGGGACAGGGGGGAACGAGCAGTACTTC
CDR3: CASSITGTGGNEQYF

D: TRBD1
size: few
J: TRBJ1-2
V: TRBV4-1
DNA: TGCGCCAGCAGCCAGCCGGGACAGGGGTATGGCTACACCTTC
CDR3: CASSQPGQGYGYTF

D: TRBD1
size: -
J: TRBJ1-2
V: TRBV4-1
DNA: TGCGCCAGCAGCCAAGATAACAGACAGGGGATTTATGGCTACACCTTC
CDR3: CASSQDNRQGIYGYTF

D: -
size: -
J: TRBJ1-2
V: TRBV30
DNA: TGTGCCTGGATCAATCGTGGAGAAGCTAACTATGGCTACACCTTC
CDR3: CAWINRGEANYGYTF

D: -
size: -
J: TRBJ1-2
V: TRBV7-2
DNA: TGTGCCAGCCCTCCCGGGCAGGCCAACTATGGCTACACCTTC
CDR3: CASPPGQANYGYTF

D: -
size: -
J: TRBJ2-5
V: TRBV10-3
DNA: TGTGCCATCAGTGAACAAGAGACCCAGTACTTC
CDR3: CAISEQETQYF

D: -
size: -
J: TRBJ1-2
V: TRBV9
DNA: TGTGCCAGCAGCCCTCTTGGGTATGGCTACACCTTC
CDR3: CASSPLGYGYTF

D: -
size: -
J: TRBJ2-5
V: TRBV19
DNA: TGTGCCAGCCAGGTCTCTGGTAAAGAGACCCAGTACTTC
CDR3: CASQVSGKETQYF

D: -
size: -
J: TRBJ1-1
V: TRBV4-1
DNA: TGCGCCAGCAGCCCGGGGCAGGGGAACACTGAAGCTTTCTTT
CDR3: CASSPGQGNTEAFF